The next 16 T cell receptor beta chains were all read from a single sample in a study of cytomegalovirus exposure and HLA in healthy donors. This table comes from immunoSEQ multiplex PCR, and its TCRdb copy is limited to in-frame clones, with some not included. Seen here are about 270,000 clones, approximately 86% observed once, and the top ten hold about 1%. Sequenced sample: PBMCs. The receptors here all came from a woman aged 18-29 years in good health and CMV-seronegative.

V usage is TRBV27 and J usage is TRBJ2-1, with TRBD1 identical over 7 bases. This CDR3 comprises 15 residues. V dropped 6 bases and J dropped 2; count of bases not matched to a gene: 7. Germline assignment: CDR1 MNHEY and CDR2 SMNVEV (reference sequence). CDR3 in DNA: TGTGCCAGCAGGCGGACAGGAGAGCCCTACAATGAGCAGTTCTTC. Protein sequence: CASRRTGEPYNEQFF.

The chain recombines TRBV6-4 with TRBJ2-7, with D perhaps TRBD1 (6 bases). With 4 bases removed from V and 1 base from J, the gap between germline ends came to 11 bases. There are 14 residues in the CDR3. Per the germline V gene, CDR1 is MRHNA and CDR2 is SNTAGT. Written as DNA, the CDR3 is TGTGCCAGCAGTGCTCAGGGGAAGTCCTACGAGCAGTACTTC. Amino acids: CASSAQGKSYEQYF.

A remark on this clone: At one boundary the junction diverges from the germline segment, which might be a read error. J is TRBJ2-5 and V is TRBV7-2, with 9 bases matching TRBD2. CDR1 is SGHTA and CDR2 is FQGNSA in the germline V gene. The CDR3 is 15 amino acids. CDR3 in amino acids: CASSLGGGAQGTQYF. CDR3 nucleotides: TGTGCCAGCAGCTTAGGCGGGGGGGCTCAAGGGACCCAGTACTTC.

The chain links TRBV9 to TRBJ1-2, with 10 bases identical to TRBD1. From germline, CDR1 is SGDLS and CDR2 YYNGEE. The J segment lost 5 bases and the V segment lost 0 bases, leaving 4 bases of the junction unmatched. This CDR3 contains 15 residues. CDR3 loop: CASSVGQGAGYGYTF. The DNA for the CDR3 is TGTGCCAGCAGCGTAGGACAGGGGGCGGGTTATGGCTACACCTTC.

This chain connects TRBV7-6 to TRBJ2-7, with 8 bases fitting TRBD1. With 5 bases clipped from V and 5 bases from J, the junction kept 11 bases outside the gene matches. There are 15 residues in the CDR3. The germline CDR1 and CDR2 sequences are SGHVS and FNYEAQ. CDR3 residues: CASSLIQGASHEQYF. The CDR3 coding sequence is TGTGCCAGCAGCCTGATTCAGGGGGCCAGCCACGAGCAGTACTTC. Drawing the rest from reference TRBV7-6 and TRBJ2-7, the complete variable domain is GAGVSQSPRYKVTKRGQDVALRCDPISGHVSLYWYRQALGQGPEFLTYFNYEAQQDKSGLPNDRFSAERPEGSISTLTIQRTEQRDSAMYRCASSLIQGASHEQYFGPGTRLTVT.

This rearrangement joins TRBV5-1 to TRBJ2-7; D call uncertain. Germline CDR1 SGHRS, CDR2 YFSETQ. The CDR3 has 11 residues. The V and J ends lost 7 bases and 2 bases respectively, with 7 bases between them. This CDR3 reads CASRTTYEQYF. In nucleotides, the CDR3 is TGCGCCAGCCGAACTACCTACGAGCAGTACTTC.

This clone has a single count. The rearrangement uses TRBV15 and TRBJ2-1; 10 bases line up with TRBD2. CDR3 length equals 19 residues. The V segment lost 1 base and the J segment 3 bases; nucleotides outside the gene matches: 12. Germline V gene sequence: CDR1 LNHNV, CDR2 YYDKDF (reference sequence). CDR3 sequence reads: CATSRASELAGKNYNEQFF. The CDR3 region has the DNA TGTGCCACCAGCAGAGCGTCCGAACTAGCGGGGAAGAACTACAATGAGCAGTTCTTC.

The chain joins TRBV6-5 to TRBJ1-1; a possible D gene is TRBD1 (5 bases). This CDR3 is built from 13 residues. The V end was cut by 3 bases, the J end by 3 bases, with 8 bases between. Looked up from germline, CDR1 is MNHEY and CDR2 is SVGAGI. CDR3 protein: CASSYGGYTEAFF. The CDR3 DNA sequence: TGTGCCAGCAGTTATGGGGGGTACACTGAAGCTTTCTTT.

This clone was counted only a few times. The V gene is TRBV28, the J gene TRBJ2-1; D remains ambiguous. V lost 2 bases to trimming and J lost 6 bases, with 5 bases between them. This CDR3 is 12 amino acids long. Per the germline V gene, CDR1 is MDHEN and CDR2 is SYDVKM. The CDR3 sequence is CASSLGPNEQFF. DNA of the CDR3: TGTGCCAGCAGTTTAGGGCCCAATGAGCAGTTCTTC.

This clone was counted a single time. The chain couples TRBV18 to TRBJ1-2; no reliable D call. V was pared by 3 bases and J by 1 base, with 18 bases between. This CDR3 is built from 17 residues. The germline gives CDR1 KGHSH, CDR2 LQKENI. The CDR3 DNA follows: TGTGCCAGCTCACCCCAGAATACACGGGGATTTAACTATGGCTACACCTTC. Amino acids: CASSPQNTRGFNYGYTF.

The chain is built from TRBV6-1 and TRBJ2-7; 9 bases map to TRBD1. CDR3 length: 15 residues. The V segment lost 6 bases and the J segment 2 bases; nucleotides outside the gene matches: 8. Looked up from germline, CDR1 is MNHNS and CDR2 is SASEGT. CDR3 residues: CASRRGGQGTYEQYF. DNA of the CDR3: TGTGCCAGCAGGAGGGGTGGACAGGGGACCTACGAGCAGTACTTC.

About this clone: Because the CDR3 is missing its conserved closing phenylalanine or tryptophan, this is likely a read error. The limits of the CDR3 on the DNA are not certain, so only TCRdb's listed CDR3 is given. The chain combines TRBV7-8 with TRBJ2-7; the table calls TRBD1, which could not be checked here. Germline values: CDR1 SGHVS, CDR2 FQNEAQ. Counting both end residues, the CDR3 totals 13 amino acids. CDR3 sequence: CASSLDRGDPIAY.

The chain combines TRBV7-6 with TRBJ2-7, with a weak D call TRBD1 (6 bases). CDR1 and CDR2 (germline): SGHVS, FNYEAQ. V was shortened by 1 base and J by 7 bases, with 14 bases between the two germline ends. The CDR3 runs to 14 residues. The CDR3, as DNA: TGTGCCAGCAGCTTAGGGGGGCAGGGTCAGGAGCAGTACTTC. It codes for CASSLGGQGQEQYF.

The chain recombines TRBV11-3 with TRBJ2-2, with TRBD1 matching 7 bases. This CDR3 has 16 residues. Germline V lookup: CDR1 SGHNT, CDR2 YENEEA. Trimming took 5 bases from V and 2 from J; bases not matched to a gene: 8. The CDR3 region has the DNA TGTGCCAGCAGCGGCTCCGGGACAGTTAACACCGGGGAGCTGTTTTTT. It is translated as CASSGSGTVNTGELFF.

For the CDR3, the DNA is TGTGCCAGCAGCTTAGGACAGCTCATGAACACTGAAGCTTTCTTT. This encodes CASSLGQLMNTEAFF. V gene TRBV7-6 combines with J gene TRBJ1-1; TRBD1 might be the D (5 bases). Trimming removed 1 base at V and 0 bases at J, with 9 bases between. This CDR3 region has 15 residues. Germline V gene data show CDR1 as SGHVS and CDR2 as FNYEAQ. Looking up the rest from reference TRBV7-6 and TRBJ1-1 gives the full variable domain: GAGVSQSPRYKVTKRGQDVALRCDPISGHVSLYWYRQALGQGPEFLTYFNYEAQQDKSGLPNDRFSAERPEGSISTLTIQRTEQRDSAMYRCASSLGQLMNTEAFFGQGTRLTVV.

The chain recombines TRBV5-1 with TRBJ2-2; the match to TRBD1 covers 8 bases. V lost 5 bases and J lost 0; bases outside the gene matches: 6. The CDR3 is 16 residues long. Per germline, CDR1 SGHRS and CDR2 YFSETQ. The CDR3 nucleotides read TGCGCCAGCAGGGACAGGGAAGACCCGAACACCGGGGAGCTGTTTTTT. It translates to CASRDREDPNTGELFF.